Detailed here is one T cell receptor (beta chain). No antigen is known for it. This sample was taken from a study of shared clonotypes between healthy human individuals. Overall study results and limits: Large sequencing depth failed to make sorted-subset sequencing complete, rarefaction showed.

The CDR3 is made up of 15 amino acids. V lost 2 bases and J lost 3, with 13 bases in between. Germline V gene lookup returns CDR1 SEHNR and CDR2 FQNEAQ (reference sequence). The protocol was immunoSEQ multiplex PCR, while the TCRdb copy is restricted to in-frame clones and leaves out a portion. Of over 750,000 clones detected, about 96% appear once; the ten largest clones hold under 0.3%. CD8 cells regarded as naive lacked CD45RO, were positively chosen for CCR7, and omitted terminally differentiated effector memory CD45RA+ cells. Sequencing was done on a sample of naive CD8+ T cells sorted from blood. The chain links TRBV7-9 to TRBJ1-1; possibly TRBD1 for D (5 bases). The TCR originated in a man between 25 and 39 years old in good health. The DNA for the CDR3 is TGTGCCAGCAGCTTATTGGGGCTGGGATACACTGAAGCTTTCTTT. Translating gives CASSLLGLGYTEAFF. The full variable domain, its missing parts supplied by reference TRBV7-9 and TRBJ1-1, is DTGVSQNPRHKITKRGQNVTFRCDPISEHNRLYWYRQTLGQGPEFLTYFQNEAQLEKSRLLSDRFSAERPKGSFSTLEIQRTEQGDSAMYLCASSLLGLGYTEAFFGQGTRLTVV.